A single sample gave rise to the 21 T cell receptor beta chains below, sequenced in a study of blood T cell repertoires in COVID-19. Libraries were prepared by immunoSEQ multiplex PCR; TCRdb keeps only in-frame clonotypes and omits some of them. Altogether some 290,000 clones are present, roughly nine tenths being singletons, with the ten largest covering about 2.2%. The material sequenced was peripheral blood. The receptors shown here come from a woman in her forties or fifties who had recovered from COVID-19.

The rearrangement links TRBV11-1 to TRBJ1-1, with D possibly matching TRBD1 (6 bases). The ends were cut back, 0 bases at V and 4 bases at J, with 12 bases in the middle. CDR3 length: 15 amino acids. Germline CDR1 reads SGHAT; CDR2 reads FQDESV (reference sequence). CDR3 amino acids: CASSLASGASTEAFF. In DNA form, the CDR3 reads TGTGCCAGCAGCTTAGCTTCAGGGGCTTCCACTGAAGCTTTCTTT.

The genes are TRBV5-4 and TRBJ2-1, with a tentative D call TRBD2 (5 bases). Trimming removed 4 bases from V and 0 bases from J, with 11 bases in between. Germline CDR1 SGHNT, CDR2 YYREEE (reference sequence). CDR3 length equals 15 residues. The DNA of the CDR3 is TGTGCCAGCAGCGCGGACTTAGGCTCCTACAATGAGCAGTTCTTC. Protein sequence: CASSADLGSYNEQFF.

The CDR3 sequence is CASSLYRVMQSGYTF. CDR3 sequence (DNA): TGTGCCAGCAGCCTATACAGGGTAATGCAGAGTGGCTACACCTTC. The rearrangement links TRBV3-1 (or the pseudogene TRBV3-2) to TRBJ1-2; D is possibly TRBD1 (6 bases). The CDR3 is 15 residues long. With 4 bases removed from V and 7 bases from J, the gap between germline ends came to 19 bases. Germline lookup yields CDR1 LGHDT and CDR2 YNNKEL (reference sequence).

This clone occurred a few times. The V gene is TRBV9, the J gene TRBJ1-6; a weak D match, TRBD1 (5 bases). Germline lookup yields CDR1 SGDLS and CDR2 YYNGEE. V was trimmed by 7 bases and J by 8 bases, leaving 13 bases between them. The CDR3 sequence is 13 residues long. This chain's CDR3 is CASGAGRDSPLHF. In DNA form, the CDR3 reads TGTGCCAGCGGGGCAGGGAGGGATTCACCCCTCCACTTT.

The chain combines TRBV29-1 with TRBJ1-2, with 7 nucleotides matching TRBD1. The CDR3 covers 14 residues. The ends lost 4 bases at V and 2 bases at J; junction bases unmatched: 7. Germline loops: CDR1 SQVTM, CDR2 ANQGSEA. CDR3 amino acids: CSVVVRQGNYGYTF. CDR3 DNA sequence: TGCAGCGTTGTGGTTAGACAGGGAAACTATGGCTACACCTTC.

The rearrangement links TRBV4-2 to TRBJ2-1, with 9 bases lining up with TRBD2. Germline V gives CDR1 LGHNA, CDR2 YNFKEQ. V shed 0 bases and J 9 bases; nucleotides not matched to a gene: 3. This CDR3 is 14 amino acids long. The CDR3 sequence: CASSQEWRGGEQFF. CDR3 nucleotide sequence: TGTGCCAGCAGCCAAGAATGGCGGGGGGGTGAGCAGTTCTTC.

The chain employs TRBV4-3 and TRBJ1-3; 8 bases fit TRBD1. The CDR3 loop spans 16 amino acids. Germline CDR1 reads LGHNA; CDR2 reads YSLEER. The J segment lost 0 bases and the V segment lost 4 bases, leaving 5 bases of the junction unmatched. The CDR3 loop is CASSRGQGGSGNTIYF. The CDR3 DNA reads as TGCGCCAGCAGCCGCGGACAGGGTGGCTCTGGAAACACCATATATTTT.

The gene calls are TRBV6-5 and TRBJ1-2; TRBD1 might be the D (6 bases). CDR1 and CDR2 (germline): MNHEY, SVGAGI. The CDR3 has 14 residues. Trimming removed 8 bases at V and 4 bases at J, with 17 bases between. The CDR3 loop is CASEGGGRTYGYTF. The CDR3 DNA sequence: TGTGCCAGCGAGGGGGGGGGCCGTACCTATGGCTACACCTTC.

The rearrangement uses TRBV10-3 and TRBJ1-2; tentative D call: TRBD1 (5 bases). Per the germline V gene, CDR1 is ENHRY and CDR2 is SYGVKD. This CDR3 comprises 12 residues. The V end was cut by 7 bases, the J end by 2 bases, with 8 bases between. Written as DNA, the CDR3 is TGTGCCATCACGGCAGGGAACTATGGCTACACCTTC. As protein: CAITAGNYGYTF.

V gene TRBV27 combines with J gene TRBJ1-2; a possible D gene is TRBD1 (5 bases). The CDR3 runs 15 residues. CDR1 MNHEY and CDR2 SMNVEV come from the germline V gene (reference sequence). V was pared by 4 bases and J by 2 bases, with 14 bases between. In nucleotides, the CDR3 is TGTGCCAGCAGTTCCCTCGGACACATGAACTATGGCTACACCTTC. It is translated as CASSSLGHMNYGYTF.

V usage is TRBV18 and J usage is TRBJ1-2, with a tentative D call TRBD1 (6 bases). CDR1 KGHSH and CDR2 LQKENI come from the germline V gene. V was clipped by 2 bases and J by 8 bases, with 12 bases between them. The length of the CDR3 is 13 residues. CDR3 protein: CASSPSGGGGYTF. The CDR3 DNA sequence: TGTGCCAGCTCACCATCGGGGGGCGGCGGCTACACCTTC.

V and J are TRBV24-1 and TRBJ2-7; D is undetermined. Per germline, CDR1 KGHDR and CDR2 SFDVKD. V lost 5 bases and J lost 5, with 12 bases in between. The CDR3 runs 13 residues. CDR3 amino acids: CATSVRGVNEQYF. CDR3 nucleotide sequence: TGTGCCACCAGTGTTCGAGGTGTCAACGAGCAGTACTTC.

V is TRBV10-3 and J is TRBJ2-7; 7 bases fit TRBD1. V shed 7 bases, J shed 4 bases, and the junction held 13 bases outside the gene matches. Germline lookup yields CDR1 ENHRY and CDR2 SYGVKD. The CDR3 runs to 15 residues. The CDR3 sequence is CAITSQTGSIYEQYF. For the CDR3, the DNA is TGTGCCATCACCTCACAGACAGGGTCAATTTACGAGCAGTACTTC.

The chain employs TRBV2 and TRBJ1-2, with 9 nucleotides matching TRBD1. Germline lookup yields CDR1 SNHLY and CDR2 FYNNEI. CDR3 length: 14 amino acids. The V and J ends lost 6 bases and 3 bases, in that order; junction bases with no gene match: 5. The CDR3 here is CASSRDREYYGYTF. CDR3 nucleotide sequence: TGTGCCAGCAGCCGGGACAGGGAATACTATGGCTACACCTTC.

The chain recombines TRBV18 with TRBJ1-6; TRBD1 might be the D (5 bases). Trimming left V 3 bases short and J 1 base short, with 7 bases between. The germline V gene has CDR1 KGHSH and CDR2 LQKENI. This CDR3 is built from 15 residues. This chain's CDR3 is CASSPQGSYNSPLHF. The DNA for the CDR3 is TGTGCCAGCTCACCGCAGGGATCCTATAATTCACCCCTCCACTTT.

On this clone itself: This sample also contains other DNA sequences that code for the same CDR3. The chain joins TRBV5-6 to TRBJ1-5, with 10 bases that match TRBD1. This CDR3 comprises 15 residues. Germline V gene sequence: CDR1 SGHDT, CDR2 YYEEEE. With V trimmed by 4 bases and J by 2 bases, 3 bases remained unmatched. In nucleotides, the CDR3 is TGTGCCAGCAGCACGGGGACAGGGGGCAATCAGCCCCAGCATTTT. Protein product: CASSTGTGGNQPQHF.

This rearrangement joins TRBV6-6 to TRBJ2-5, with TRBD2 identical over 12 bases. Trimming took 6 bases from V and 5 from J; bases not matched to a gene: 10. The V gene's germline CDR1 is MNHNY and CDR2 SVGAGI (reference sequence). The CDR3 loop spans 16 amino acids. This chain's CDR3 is CASSHGLAGSGETQYF. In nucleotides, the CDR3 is TGTGCCAGCAGCCACGGACTAGCGGGGAGCGGGGAGACCCAGTACTTC.

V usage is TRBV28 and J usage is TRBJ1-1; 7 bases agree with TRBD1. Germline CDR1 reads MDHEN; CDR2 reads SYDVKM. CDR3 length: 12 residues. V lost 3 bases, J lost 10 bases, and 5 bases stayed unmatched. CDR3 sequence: CASSFGTASAFF. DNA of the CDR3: TGTGCCAGCAGTTTCGGGACAGCCTCAGCTTTCTTT.

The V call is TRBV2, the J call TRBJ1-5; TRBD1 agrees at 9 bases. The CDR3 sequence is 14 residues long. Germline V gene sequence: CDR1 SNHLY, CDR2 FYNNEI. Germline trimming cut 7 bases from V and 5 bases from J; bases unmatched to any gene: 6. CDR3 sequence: CASKRDRDHQPQHF. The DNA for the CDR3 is TGTGCCAGCAAGAGGGACAGGGACCATCAGCCCCAGCATTTT. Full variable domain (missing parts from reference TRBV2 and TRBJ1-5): EPEVTQTPSHQVTQMGQEVILRCVPISNHLYFYWYRQILGQKVEFLVSFYNNEISEKSEIFDDQFSVERPDGSNFTLKIRSTKLEDSAMYFCASKRDRDHQPQHFGDGTRLSIL.

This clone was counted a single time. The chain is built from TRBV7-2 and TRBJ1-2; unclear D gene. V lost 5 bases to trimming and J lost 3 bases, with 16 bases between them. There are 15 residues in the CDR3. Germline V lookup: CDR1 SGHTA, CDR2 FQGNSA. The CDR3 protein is CASSLDSQPYYGYTF. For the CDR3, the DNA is TGTGCCAGCAGCCTAGACTCCCAACCCTACTATGGCTACACCTTC.

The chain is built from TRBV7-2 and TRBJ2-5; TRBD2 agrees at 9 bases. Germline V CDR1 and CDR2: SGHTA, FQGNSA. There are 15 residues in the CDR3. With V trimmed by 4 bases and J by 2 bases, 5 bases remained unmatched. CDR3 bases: TGTGCCAGCAGCTCCGGGACTAGCAGACAAGAGACCCAGTACTTC. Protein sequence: CASSSGTSRQETQYF. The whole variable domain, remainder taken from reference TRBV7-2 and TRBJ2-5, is GAGVSQSPSNKVTEKGKDVELRCDPISGHTALYWYRQSLGQGLEFLIYFQGNSAPDKSGLPSDRFSAERTGGSVSTLTIQRTQQEDSAVYLCASSSGTSRQETQYFGPGTRLLVL.